The 23 T cell receptor beta chains below were found in one sample sequenced in a study of patients and donors after allogeneic stem cell transplantation. TCRdb re-derived calls from the RT-PCR reads in MiXCR, one entry per CDR3 protein. The sample records 900,000 to 1,000,000 distinct CDR3 sequences, about a sixth being singletons. Sequenced material: blood, either unsorted or a sorted T cell fraction (not recorded which). These receptors all come from a human donor who was either an allogeneic HSCT recipient or a stem cell or donor lymphocyte infusion donor (not recorded which). It is not recorded whose cells these are; they may come from a transplant donor.

This clonotype was found a few times. V gene TRBV7-9 combines with J gene TRBJ2-5; no reliable D call. The V and J ends lost 9 bases and 5 bases respectively, with 7 bases between them. There are 10 residues in the CDR3. CDR1 SEHNR and CDR2 FQNEAQ come from the germline V gene (reference sequence). The CDR3 DNA follows: TGTGCCAGACCCGTGGAGACCCAGTACTTC. Its protein product is CARPVETQYF.

This clonotype was recorded many times. This rearrangement joins TRBV29-1 to TRBJ1-2; a weak D match, TRBD1 (5 bases). The CDR3 spans 15 residues. Germline V CDR1 and CDR2: SQVTM, ANQGSEA. The germline V and J ends were trimmed by 8 bases and 1 base, with 20 bases remaining between them. CDR3 in amino acids: CSTQEGDSFNYGYTF. The CDR3 DNA reads TGCAGCACTCAGGAAGGGGACTCTTTTAACTATGGCTACACCTTC.

V and J are TRBV6-4 and TRBJ2-7, with D tentatively TRBD1 (6 bases). Trimming took off 6 bases at V and 2 bases at J, with 14 bases between the two ends. Germline CDR1 MRHNA, CDR2 SNTAGT. The CDR3 has 14 residues. CDR3 amino acids: CASSPGTPTYEQYF. The CDR3 nucleotides are TGTGCCAGCAGCCCCGGGACACCGACCTACGAGCAGTACTTC.

This clonotype showed up just once. The chain employs TRBV5-5 and TRBJ2-1, with 11 bases that match TRBD2. There are 16 residues in the CDR3. The V and J ends lost 4 bases and 8 bases, in that order; junction bases with no gene match: 11. Looked up from germline, CDR1 is SGHKS and CDR2 is YYEKEE (reference sequence). The CDR3 is CASSPWTSGPRDEQFF. The CDR3 DNA follows: TGTGCCAGCAGCCCCTGGACTAGCGGGCCTAGGGATGAGCAGTTCTTC.

Only a few counts were recorded for this clonotype. The chain couples TRBV4-3 to TRBJ2-2; the match to TRBD2 covers 8 bases. The CDR3 has 16 residues. The germline V gene encodes CDR1 LGHNA and CDR2 YSLEER. The V and J ends lost 3 bases and 1 base, in that order; junction bases with no gene match: 4. Here the CDR3 DNA reads TGCGCCAGCAGCCATGTCACTAGCGGGAACACCGGGGAGCTGTTTTTT. This encodes CASSHVTSGNTGELFF.

The rearrangement joins TRBV9 to TRBJ2-7, with 7 bases aligning to TRBD2. This CDR3 comprises 15 residues. Germline V gene sequence: CDR1 SGDLS, CDR2 YYNGEE. The V gene end was trimmed by 3 bases and the J gene end by 2 bases; junction bases not matched to a gene: 8. This chain's CDR3 is CASSEGASGTYEQYF. CDR3 sequence (DNA): TGTGCCAGCAGCGAAGGGGCTAGCGGTACCTACGAGCAGTACTTC.

This clonotype was picked up a small number of times. J is TRBJ2-6 and V is TRBV20-1; weak D call: TRBD1 (6 bases). Trimming cost V 6 bases and J 0 bases, with 18 bases left between them. The CDR3 is 17 residues long. Germline values: CDR1 DFQATT, CDR2 SNEGSKA (reference sequence). The CDR3 DNA is TGCAGTGCCACTTTCCCGAAACAGGGCTCTGGGGCCAACGTCCTGACTTTC. Its protein product is CSATFPKQGSGANVLTF.

Comment on this clonotype: A much larger clone differs from this one at a single base, so this may be a read error. The V and J genes are TRBV29-1 and TRBJ2-3; either TRBD1 or TRBD2 may fit D (5 bases each). The CDR3 has 15 residues. The V gene lost 4 bases and the J gene lost 1 base, with 15 bases spanning the gap. Germline-derived CDR1 and CDR2 are SQVTM and ANQGSEA. The CDR3 reads CSVGRDRVCTDTQYF. The CDR3 bases are TGCAGCGTTGGAAGGGACCGAGTCTGCACAGATACGCAGTATTTT.

This clonotype came up many times. The CDR3: CASSLGQGDTEAFF. Here the CDR3 DNA reads TGCGCCAGCAGCCTGGGACAGGGGGACACTGAAGCTTTCTTT. The rearrangement joins TRBV4-1 to TRBJ1-1, with 11 bases aligning to TRBD1. Trimming took 4 bases from V and 3 from J; bases not matched to a gene: 1. The CDR3 has 14 amino acids. Germline V gene lookup returns CDR1 MGHRA and CDR2 YSYEKL.

A few counts support this clonotype. This sequence joins TRBV3-1 and TRBJ1-2; D perhaps matches TRBD1 (5 bases). Germline lookup yields CDR1 LGHDT and CDR2 YNNKEL (reference sequence). The CDR3 contains 12 residues. Trimming removed 4 bases from V and 8 bases from J, with 11 bases in between. CDR3 amino acids: CASSLKGRGYTF. DNA for the CDR3: TGTGCCAGCAGCCTAAAGGGACGGGGCTACACCTTC. The whole variable domain, filled in from reference TRBV3-1 and TRBJ1-2, reads DTAVSQTPKYLVTQMGNDKSIKCEQNLGHDTMYWYKQDSKKFLKIMFSYNNKELIINETVPNRFSPKSPDKAHLNLHINSLELGDSAVYFCASSLKGRGYTFGSGTRLTVV.

This clonotype was seen many times. V usage is TRBV12-3 or TRBV12-4 and J usage is TRBJ2-1; 7 positions agree with TRBD1. This CDR3 has 12 residues. V gave up 4 bases and J gave up 15 bases; unmatched junction bases: 9. The CDR3 DNA reads as TGTGCCAGCAGTTCAGAGGGGGCAGAGGGGTTCTTC. This codes for CASSSEGAEGFF.

The chain couples TRBV5-1 to TRBJ2-3; D is undetermined. Germline-derived CDR1 and CDR2 are SGHRS and YFSETQ. The ends were cut back, 1 base at V and 0 bases at J, with 9 bases in the middle. The length of the CDR3 is 15 residues. The CDR3 coding sequence is TGCGCCAGCAGCTTGACGGCGCCAAGCACAGATACGCAGTATTTT. Translation: CASSLTAPSTDTQYF.

The V gene is TRBV29-1, the J gene TRBJ1-1; 8 nucleotides agree with TRBD1. CDR3 length: 13 amino acids. Trimming cost V 8 bases and J 0 bases; bases outside gene matches: 5. CDR1 SQVTM and CDR2 ANQGSEA come from the germline V gene. DNA of the CDR3: TGCAGCTCGCGACAGGGGTTGAACACTGAAGCTTTCTTT. Translation: CSSRQGLNTEAFF.

In its sample, this clonotype was seen a few times. The chain combines TRBV11-3 with TRBJ1-1, with D uncertain. V was pared by 4 bases and J by 7 bases, with 7 bases between. This CDR3 contains 11 residues. Germline CDR1 is SGHNT and CDR2 is YENEEA. CDR3: CASSSAVEAFF. DNA for the CDR3: TGTGCCAGCAGCTCCGCGGTTGAAGCTTTCTTT.

This chain joins TRBV28 and TRBJ2-2; no firm D call. V was cut by 4 bases and J by 6 bases, with 12 bases left in between. In germline, CDR1 is MDHEN, CDR2 SYDVKM. The CDR3 totals 14 residues. The CDR3 region has the DNA TGTGCCAGCAGTTCACAGCTCGGTCCCGGGGAGCTGTTTTTT. Its protein product is CASSSQLGPGELFF.

This chain joins TRBV19 and TRBJ2-1; possibly TRBD1 for D (5 bases). This CDR3 region has 14 residues. Germline assignment: CDR1 LNHDA and CDR2 SQIVND (reference sequence). The V and J ends lost 3 bases and 3 bases respectively, with 9 bases between them. This CDR3 is CASSILDIYNEQFF. The CDR3 nucleotides are TGTGCCAGTAGTATTTTGGACATCTACAATGAGCAGTTCTTC.

This clonotype was seen only a few times. J is TRBJ1-4 and V is TRBV20-1; D is undetermined. Germline V gives CDR1 DFQATT, CDR2 SNEGSKA (reference sequence). Trimming left V 0 bases short and J 5 bases short, with 7 bases between. This CDR3 spans 13 amino acids. CDR3 nucleotide sequence: TGCAGTGCTAGAGACGTTAAAAATGAAAAACTGTTTTTT. Protein: CSARDVKNEKLFF.

The rearrangement joins TRBV29-1 to TRBJ2-1, with 8 bases identical to TRBD1. CDR1 is SQVTM, CDR2 ANQGSEA, per germline. Unmatched junction bases numbered 3, after V lost 2 bases and J lost 6 bases. The CDR3 runs to 13 residues. In DNA, the CDR3 is TGCAGCGTTGAAACAGGGGGATCCAATGAGCAGTTCTTC. Its translation is CSVETGGSNEQFF.

The genes are TRBV2 and TRBJ2-1; D is possibly TRBD2 (7 bases). Germline V gives CDR1 SNHLY, CDR2 FYNNEI. The CDR3 sequence is 13 residues long. Trimming took off 10 bases at V and 7 bases at J, with 17 bases between the two ends. CDR3 in DNA: TGTGCCACCACCCCGGGGGGCCAGAATGAGCAGTTCTTC. It yields the protein CATTPGGQNEQFF.

The rearrangement links TRBV25-1 to TRBJ2-5, with 8 bases matching TRBD1. The germline V gene has CDR1 MGHDK and CDR2 SYGVNS. The CDR3 loop spans 13 amino acids. V was pared by 4 bases and J by 4 bases, with 2 bases of the junction left unmatched. The CDR3 nucleotides are TGTGCCAGCAGTGTTACAGGGGGAGAGACCCAGTACTTC. This encodes CASSVTGGETQYF. Full variable domain (missing parts from reference TRBV25-1 and TRBJ2-5): EADIYQTPRYLVIGTGKKITLECSQTMGHDKMYWYQQDPGMELHLIHYSYGVNSTEKGDLSSESTVSRIRTEHFPLTLESARPSHTSQYLCASSVTGGETQYFGPGTRLLVL.

This rearrangement joins TRBV5-1 to TRBJ2-3, with D perhaps TRBD1 or TRBD2 (7 bases each). The V end lost 7 bases, the J end lost 0 bases, and 15 bases lay between the germline ends. The germline CDR1 and CDR2 sequences are SGHRS and YFSETQ. The CDR3 consists of 15 residues. CDR3 protein: CASRGRGPSTDTQYF. The CDR3 region has the DNA TGCGCCAGCCGTGGGAGGGGGCCTAGCACAGATACGCAGTATTTT.

V is TRBV30 and J is TRBJ2-7; D is possibly TRBD1 (6 bases). Germline-derived CDR1 and CDR2 are GTSNPN and SVGIG (reference sequence). V dropped 2 bases and J dropped 6 bases, with 8 bases sitting between them. The CDR3 has 11 residues. The CDR3 reads CAWSSGVEQYF. Written as DNA, the CDR3 is TGTGCCTGGAGTTCAGGGGTCGAGCAGTACTTC.

This clonotype turned up a few times. V is TRBV25-1 and J is TRBJ2-2; TRBD2 aligns across 13 bases. The germline V gene encodes CDR1 MGHDK and CDR2 SYGVNS. The CDR3 length is 19 residues. Unmatched junction bases numbered 8, after V lost 4 bases and J lost 0 bases. This CDR3 is CASSGRTSGGFSNTGELFF. In nucleotides, the CDR3 is TGTGCCAGCAGTGGGAGGACTAGCGGGGGCTTCTCGAACACCGGGGAGCTGTTTTTT.